The sequence of this TCR beta chain was determined in a study of blood T cells in healthy people across ages. Broader study findings: Naive and antigen-experienced cells were not separated, limiting conclusive comparison.

In the case of this clonotype: Its matching antigen is unknown.

With a J-beta primer mix and a sample-barcoded 5' primer, a second PCR ran roughly 6 to 11 cycles. TCRdb passed the 5' RACE reads through MiXCR, listing each CDR3 protein once. The sample has 980,000 or so distinct CDR3 sequences, about 48% seen once. The CDR3 has 15 residues. Per germline, CDR1 SGHKS and CDR2 YYEKEE (reference sequence). Trimming stripped 6 bases from V and 1 base from J, with 14 bases between. The origin of this receptor is a man aged 30 to 39 in good health. The chain combines TRBV5-5 with TRBJ2-1; tentatively, D is TRBD2 (6 bases). Sequenced material: blood. CDR3 sequence: CASNPTGESYNEQFF. Here the CDR3 DNA reads TGTGCCAGCAATCCGACGGGGGAATCCTACAATGAGCAGTTCTTC.